This TCR beta chain appears in the sequencing data of a study of T cell responses to AZD1222 COVID-19 vaccine. Method: immunoSEQ multiplex PCR; TCRdb's copy keeps in-frame clones and lacks some. Of 100,000 to 150,000 clones in the sample, about 92% are singletons; the top ten hold about 4.1%. Notes on the study in general: The donor cohort was predominantly white British with a female majority, and clonal diversity may have been underestimated. Repertoires in all cases were sampled only once the peak T cell response had passed. Nearly half of spike-specific TCRs reportedly go after variant regions that carry no mutations.

Concerning this clone: The antigen remains undetermined.

The sequenced sample was peripheral blood, obtained on day 0 of MenACWY control vaccination. This sequence originates from an adult in good health.

The CDR3 coding sequence is TGCGCCAGCAGCCCCCGGACGGAACTACAAGAGACCCAGTACTTC. This translates into CASSPRTELQETQYF. The rearrangement joins TRBV4-1 to TRBJ2-5, with no clear D. This CDR3 contains 15 residues. Between the trimmed V and J ends, which lost 4 bases and 2 bases, there was a span of 14 bases. Germline V gene lookup returns CDR1 MGHRA and CDR2 YSYEKL.